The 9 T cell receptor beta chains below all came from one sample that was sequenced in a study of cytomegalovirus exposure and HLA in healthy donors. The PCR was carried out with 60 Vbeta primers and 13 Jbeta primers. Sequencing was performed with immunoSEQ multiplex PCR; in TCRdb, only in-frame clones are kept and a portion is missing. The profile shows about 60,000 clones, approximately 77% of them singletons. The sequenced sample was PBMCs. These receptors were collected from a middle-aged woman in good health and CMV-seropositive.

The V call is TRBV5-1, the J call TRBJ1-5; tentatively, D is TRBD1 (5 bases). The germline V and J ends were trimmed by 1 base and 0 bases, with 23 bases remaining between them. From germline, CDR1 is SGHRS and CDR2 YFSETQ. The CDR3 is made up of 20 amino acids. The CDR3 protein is CASSLSQGNFLQLSNQPQHF. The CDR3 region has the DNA TGCGCCAGCAGCTTGAGCCAGGGTAACTTCCTCCAACTTAGCAATCAGCCCCAGCATTTT.

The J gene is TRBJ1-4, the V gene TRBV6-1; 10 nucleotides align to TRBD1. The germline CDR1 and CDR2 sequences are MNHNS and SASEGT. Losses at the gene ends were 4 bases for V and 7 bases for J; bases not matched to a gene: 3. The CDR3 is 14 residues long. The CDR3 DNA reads TGTGCCAGCAGTGTGGACAGGGGGTCTGAAAAACTGTTTTTT. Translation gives CASSVDRGSEKLFF.

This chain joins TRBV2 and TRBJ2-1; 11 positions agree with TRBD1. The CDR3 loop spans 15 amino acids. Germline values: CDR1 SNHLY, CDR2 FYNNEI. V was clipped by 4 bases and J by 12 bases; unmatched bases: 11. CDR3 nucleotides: TGTGCCAGCAGTGCCTGGACAGGGGGCGCAGGCAGGCAGTTCTTC. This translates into CASSAWTGGAGRQFF.

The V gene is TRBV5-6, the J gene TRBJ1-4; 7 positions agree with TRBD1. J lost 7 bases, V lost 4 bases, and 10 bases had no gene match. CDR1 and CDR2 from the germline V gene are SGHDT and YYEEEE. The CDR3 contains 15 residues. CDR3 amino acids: CASSRRQGLTEKLFF. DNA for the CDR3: TGTGCCAGCAGCAGAAGACAGGGACTTACTGAAAAACTGTTTTTT.

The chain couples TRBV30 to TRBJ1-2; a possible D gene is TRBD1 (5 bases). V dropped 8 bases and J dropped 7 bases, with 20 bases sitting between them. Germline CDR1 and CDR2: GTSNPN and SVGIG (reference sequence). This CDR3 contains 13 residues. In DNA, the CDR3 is TGTGCCGTAAACCCCTGGGGCGAATCTGGCTACACCTTC. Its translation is CAVNPWGESGYTF.

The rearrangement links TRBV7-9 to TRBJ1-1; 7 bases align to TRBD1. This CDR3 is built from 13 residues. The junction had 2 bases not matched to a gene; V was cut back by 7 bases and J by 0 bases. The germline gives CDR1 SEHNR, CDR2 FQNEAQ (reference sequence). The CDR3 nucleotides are TGTGCCAGCAAGGACAGGCTGAACACTGAAGCTTTCTTT. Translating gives CASKDRLNTEAFF.

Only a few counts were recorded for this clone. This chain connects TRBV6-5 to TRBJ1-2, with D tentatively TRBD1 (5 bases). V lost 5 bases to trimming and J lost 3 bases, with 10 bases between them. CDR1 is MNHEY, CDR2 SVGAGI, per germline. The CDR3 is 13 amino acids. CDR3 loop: CASSLTEHYGYTF. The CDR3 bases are TGTGCCAGCAGTCTGACAGAACACTATGGCTACACCTTC.

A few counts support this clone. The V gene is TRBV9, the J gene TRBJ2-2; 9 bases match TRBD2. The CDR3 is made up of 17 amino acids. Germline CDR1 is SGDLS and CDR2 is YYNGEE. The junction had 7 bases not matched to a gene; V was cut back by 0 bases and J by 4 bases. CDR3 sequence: CASSVDMRGGPTGELFF. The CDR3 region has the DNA TGTGCCAGCAGCGTAGACATGCGGGGGGGCCCCACCGGGGAGCTGTTTTTT.

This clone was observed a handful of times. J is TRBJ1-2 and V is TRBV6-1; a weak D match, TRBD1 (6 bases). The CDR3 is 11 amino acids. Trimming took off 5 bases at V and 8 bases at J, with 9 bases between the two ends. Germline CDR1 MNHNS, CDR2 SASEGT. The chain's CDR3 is CASSPDRGYTF. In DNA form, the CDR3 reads TGTGCCAGCAGTCCCGACAGGGGCTACACCTTC.